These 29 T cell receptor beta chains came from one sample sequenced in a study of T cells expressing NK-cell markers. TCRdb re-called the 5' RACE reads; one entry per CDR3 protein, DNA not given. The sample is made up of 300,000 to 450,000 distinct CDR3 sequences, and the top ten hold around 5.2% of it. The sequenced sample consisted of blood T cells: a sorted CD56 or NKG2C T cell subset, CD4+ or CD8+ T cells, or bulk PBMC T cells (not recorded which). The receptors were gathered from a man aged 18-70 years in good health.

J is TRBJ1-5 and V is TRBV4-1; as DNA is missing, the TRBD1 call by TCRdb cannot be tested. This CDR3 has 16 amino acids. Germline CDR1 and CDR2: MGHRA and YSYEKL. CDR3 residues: CASSQAGQGAGQPQHF.

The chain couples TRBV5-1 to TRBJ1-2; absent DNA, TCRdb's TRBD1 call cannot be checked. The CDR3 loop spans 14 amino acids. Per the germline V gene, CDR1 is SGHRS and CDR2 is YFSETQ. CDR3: CASSLVPGGTGYTF.

CDR3 amino acids: CASSLRTGDSSNYGYTF. The V gene is TRBV11-2, the J gene TRBJ1-2; the D gene TCRdb calls, TRBD1, cannot be checked with no DNA. CDR3 length: 17 amino acids. Germline V CDR1 and CDR2: SGHAT, FQNNGV.

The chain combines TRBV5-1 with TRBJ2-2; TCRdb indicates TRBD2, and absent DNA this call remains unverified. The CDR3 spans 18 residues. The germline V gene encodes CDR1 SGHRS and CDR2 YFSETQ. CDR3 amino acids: CASSSGLAGSANTGELFF.

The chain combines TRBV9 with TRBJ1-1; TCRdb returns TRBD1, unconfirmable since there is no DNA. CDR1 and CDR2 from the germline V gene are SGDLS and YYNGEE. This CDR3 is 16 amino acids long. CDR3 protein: CASSEGQGIRDTEAFF.

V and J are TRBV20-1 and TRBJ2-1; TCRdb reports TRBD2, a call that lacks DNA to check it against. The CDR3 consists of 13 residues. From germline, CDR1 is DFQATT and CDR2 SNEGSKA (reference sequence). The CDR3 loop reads CSWKGPTYNEQFF.

The CDR3 protein is CASSLGLTGYQPQHF. The genes are TRBV6-2 or TRBV6-3 and TRBJ1-5; without DNA, the TCRdb call of TRBD1 cannot be checked. The CDR3 contains 15 residues. Germline V lookup: CDR1 MNHEY, CDR2 SVGEGT.

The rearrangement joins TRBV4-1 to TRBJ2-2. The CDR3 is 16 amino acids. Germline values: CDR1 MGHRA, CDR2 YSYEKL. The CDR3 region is CASSQGSRRSSGELFF.

The CDR3 protein is CASSSRTSGARDTGELFF. This chain uses TRBV11-2 with TRBJ2-2; TCRdb calls TRBD2, which cannot be checked without DNA. In germline, CDR1 is SGHAT, CDR2 FQNNGV. This CDR3 has 18 amino acids.

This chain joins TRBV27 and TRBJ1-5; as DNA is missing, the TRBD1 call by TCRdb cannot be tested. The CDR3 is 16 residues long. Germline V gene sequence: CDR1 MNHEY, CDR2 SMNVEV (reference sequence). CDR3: CASSLHRRHRNQPQHF.

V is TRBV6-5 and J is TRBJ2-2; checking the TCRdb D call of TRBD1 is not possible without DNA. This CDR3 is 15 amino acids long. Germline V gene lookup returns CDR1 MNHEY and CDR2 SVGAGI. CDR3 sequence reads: CASSYWTAPTGELFF.

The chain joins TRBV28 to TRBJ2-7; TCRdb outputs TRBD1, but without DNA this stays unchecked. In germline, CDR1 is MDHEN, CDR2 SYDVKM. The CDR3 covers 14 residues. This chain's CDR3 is CASRLRDPGTEQYF.

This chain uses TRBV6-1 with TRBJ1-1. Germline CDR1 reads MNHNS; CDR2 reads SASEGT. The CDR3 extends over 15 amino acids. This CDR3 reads CASSRSAAMNTEAFF.

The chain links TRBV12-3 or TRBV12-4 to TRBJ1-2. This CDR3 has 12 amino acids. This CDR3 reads CASSSGLRGYTF.

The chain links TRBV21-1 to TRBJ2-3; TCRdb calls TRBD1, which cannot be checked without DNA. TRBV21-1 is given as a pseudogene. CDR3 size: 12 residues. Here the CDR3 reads CASRGGEDTQYF.

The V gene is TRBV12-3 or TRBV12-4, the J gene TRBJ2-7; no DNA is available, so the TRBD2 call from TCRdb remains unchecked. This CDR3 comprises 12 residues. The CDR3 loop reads CASRYGPGEQYF.

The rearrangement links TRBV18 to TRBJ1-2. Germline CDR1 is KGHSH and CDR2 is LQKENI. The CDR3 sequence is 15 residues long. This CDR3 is CASSPRTGPHYGYTF.

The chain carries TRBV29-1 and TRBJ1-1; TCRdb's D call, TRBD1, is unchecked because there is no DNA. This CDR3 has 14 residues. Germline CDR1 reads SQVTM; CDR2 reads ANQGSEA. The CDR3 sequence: CSVLTARQNTEAFF.

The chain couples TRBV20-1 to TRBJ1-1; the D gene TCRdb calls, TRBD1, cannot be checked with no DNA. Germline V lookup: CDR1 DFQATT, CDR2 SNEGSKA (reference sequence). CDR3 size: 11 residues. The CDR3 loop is CRSNRGTEAFF.

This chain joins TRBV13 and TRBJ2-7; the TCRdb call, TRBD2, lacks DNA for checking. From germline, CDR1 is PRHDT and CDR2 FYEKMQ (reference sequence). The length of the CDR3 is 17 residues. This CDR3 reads CASSLTAPAARRHEQYF.

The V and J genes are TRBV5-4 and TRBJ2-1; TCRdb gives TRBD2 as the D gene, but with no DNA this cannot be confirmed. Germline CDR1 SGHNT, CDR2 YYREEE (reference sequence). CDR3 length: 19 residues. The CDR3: CASSFPGLAGGTSRNEQFF.

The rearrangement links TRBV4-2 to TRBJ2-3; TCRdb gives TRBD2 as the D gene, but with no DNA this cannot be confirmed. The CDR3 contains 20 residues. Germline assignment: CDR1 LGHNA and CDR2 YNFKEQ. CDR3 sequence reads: CASSQATGTSGGARTDTQYF.

CDR3 amino acids: CASSERQGGGEKLFF. The chain combines TRBV21-1 with TRBJ1-4; the TRBD1 assignment by TCRdb is unverifiable without DNA. TRBV21-1 is annotated as a pseudogene. The CDR3 is 15 residues long.

Here the CDR3 reads CASSITSFKETQYF. The chain uses TRBV5-1 and TRBJ2-5; the D call from TCRdb, TRBD2, cannot be confirmed without DNA. The CDR3 is 14 residues long. In germline, CDR1 is SGHRS, CDR2 YFSETQ.

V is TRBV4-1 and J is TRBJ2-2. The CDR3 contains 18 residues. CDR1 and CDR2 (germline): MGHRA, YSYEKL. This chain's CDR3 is CASNPRAMKTSNTGELFF.

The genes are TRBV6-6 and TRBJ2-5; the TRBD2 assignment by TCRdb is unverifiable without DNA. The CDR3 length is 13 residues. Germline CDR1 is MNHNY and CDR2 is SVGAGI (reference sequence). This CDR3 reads CASRPSGGETQYF.

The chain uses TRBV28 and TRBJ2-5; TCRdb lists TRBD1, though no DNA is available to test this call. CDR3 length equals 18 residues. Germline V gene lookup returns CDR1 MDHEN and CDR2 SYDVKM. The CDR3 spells CASSSKVAGGLGRETQYF.

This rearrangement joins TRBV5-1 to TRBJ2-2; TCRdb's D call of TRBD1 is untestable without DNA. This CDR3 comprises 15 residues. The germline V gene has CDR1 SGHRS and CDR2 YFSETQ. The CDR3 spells CASSLTTGAAGELFF.

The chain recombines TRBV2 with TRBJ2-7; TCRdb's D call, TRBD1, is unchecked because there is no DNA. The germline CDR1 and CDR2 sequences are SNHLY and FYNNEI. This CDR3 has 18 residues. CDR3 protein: CASRDSGTGAILSYEQYF.